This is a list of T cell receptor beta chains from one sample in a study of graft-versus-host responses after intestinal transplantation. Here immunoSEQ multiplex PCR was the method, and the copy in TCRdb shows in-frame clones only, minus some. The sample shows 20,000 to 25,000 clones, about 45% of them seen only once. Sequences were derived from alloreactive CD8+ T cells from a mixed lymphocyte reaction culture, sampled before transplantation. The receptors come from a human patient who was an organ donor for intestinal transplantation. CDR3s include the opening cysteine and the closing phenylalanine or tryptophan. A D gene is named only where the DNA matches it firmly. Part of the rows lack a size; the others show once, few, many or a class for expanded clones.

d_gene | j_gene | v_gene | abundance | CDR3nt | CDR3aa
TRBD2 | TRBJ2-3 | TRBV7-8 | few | TGTGCCAGCAGCTTAGAACGTAGCGGGCCAAGCACAGATACGCAGTATTTT | CASSLERSGPSTDTQYF
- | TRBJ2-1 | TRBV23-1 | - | TGCGCCAGTTGGGACAATGAGCAGTTCTTC | CASWDNEQFF
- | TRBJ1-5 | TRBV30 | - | TGTGCCTGGAGAGCCCCAGGGAGGGGGAGGGGGTTCAATCAGCCCCAGCATTTT | CAWRAPGRGRGFNQPQHF
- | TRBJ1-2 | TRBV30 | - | TGTGCCTGGACTAATTCCGGGGCTACGAACTATGGCTACACCTTC | CAWTNSGATNYGYTF
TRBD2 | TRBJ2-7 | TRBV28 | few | TGTGCCAGCAGACTAGCGGGAAGCTCCTACGAGCAGTACTTC | CASRLAGSSYEQYF
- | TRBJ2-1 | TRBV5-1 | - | TGCGCCAGCAGCTTGGAGGCGGGGATGCAGTTCTTC | CASSLEAGMQFF
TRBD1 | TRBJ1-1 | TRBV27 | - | TGTGCCAGCAGGCTGACAGGGACGAACACTGAAGCTTTCTTT | CASRLTGTNTEAFF
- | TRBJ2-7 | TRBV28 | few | TGTGCCAGCAGTTTGTCTCGGGGCTTACGCGAGCAGTACTTC | CASSLSRGLREQYF
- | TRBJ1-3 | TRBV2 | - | TGTGCCAGCAGCACCGACAGGACCTCTGGAAACACCATATATTTT | CASSTDRTSGNTIYF
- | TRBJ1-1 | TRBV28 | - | TGTGCCAGCAGCCCGAGGGGGAGGACTGAAGCTTTCTTT | CASSPRGRTEAFF
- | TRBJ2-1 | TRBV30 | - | TGTGCCTGGAGTGTGTTTTACTACAATGAGCAGTTCTTC | CAWSVFYYNEQFF
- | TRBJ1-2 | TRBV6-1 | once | TGTGCCAGCAGTGCCGGGACTGCGACTGGCTACACCTTC | CASSAGTATGYTF
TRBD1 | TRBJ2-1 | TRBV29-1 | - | TGCAGCGTAGATTTGACAGGGGGGGATGAGCAGTTCTTC | CSVDLTGGDEQFF
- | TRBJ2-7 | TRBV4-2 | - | TGTGCCAGCAGCTTTGTCCATTCCTACGAGCAGTACTTC | CASSFVHSYEQYF
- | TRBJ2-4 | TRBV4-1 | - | TGCGCCAGCAGCCAGGACCGTGGACATCTAATTCAGTACTTC | CASSQDRGHLIQYF
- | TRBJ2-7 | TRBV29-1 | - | TGCAGCGTCGGCTCTTTTGAAACAGGGTTAAGCCTCTACGAGCAGTACTTC | CSVGSFETGLSLYEQYF
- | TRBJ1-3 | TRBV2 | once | TGTGCCAGCAGTCTCGGTGGGGGGGAAGCGATCACCATATATTTT | CASSLGGGEAITIYF
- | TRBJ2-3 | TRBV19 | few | TGTGCCAGTAGTATAGCGGGGGCAGATACGCAGTATTTT | CASSIAGADTQYF
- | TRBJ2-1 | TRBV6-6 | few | TGTGCCAGCAGTTCTAGCCTTAATGAGCAGTTCTTC | CASSSSLNEQFF
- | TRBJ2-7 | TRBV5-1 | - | TGCGCCAGCAGCTTCGCCGGGCCACTCTCCTACGAGCAGTACTTC | CASSFAGPLSYEQYF
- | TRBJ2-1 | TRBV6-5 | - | TGTGCCAGCAGTTACTCTGGAGGGCCATACAATGAGCAGTTCTTC | CASSYSGGPYNEQFF
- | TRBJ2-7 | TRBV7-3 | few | TGTGCCAGCCGGCGAGCCGAGCAGTACTTC | CASRRAEQYF
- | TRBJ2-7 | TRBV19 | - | TGTGCCAGTAGTATAAGGGGGACGACCTTCTACGAGCAGTACTTC | CASSIRGTTFYEQYF
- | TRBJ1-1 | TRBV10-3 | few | TGTGCCATCTCCCATAACACTGAAGCTTTCTTT | CAISHNTEAFF
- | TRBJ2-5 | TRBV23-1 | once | TGCGCCAGCAGTCAATCGTCCTATTTTTGGGAGACCCAGTACTTC | CASSQSSYFWETQYF
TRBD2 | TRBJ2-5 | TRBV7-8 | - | TGTGCCAGCAGCCCACGTCGGGCGGGAGTTACCGACCAAGAGACCCAGTACTTC | CASSPRRAGVTDQETQYF
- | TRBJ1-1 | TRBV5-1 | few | TGCGCCAGCAGCTTGGAGGAGTCAGGCCCCACTGAAGCTTTCTTT | CASSLEESGPTEAFF
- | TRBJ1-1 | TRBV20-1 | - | TGCAGTGCTAGCAGGGGAACTGAAGCTTTCTTT | CSASRGTEAFF
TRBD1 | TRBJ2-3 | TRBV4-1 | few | TGCGCCAGCAGCCAAGATCCACAGGGGATAGATACGCAGTATTTT | CASSQDPQGIDTQYF
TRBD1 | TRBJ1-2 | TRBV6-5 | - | TGTGCCAGCAGTGACAGGGAATACTATGGCTACACCTTC | CASSDREYYGYTF
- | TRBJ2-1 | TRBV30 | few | TGTGCCTGGAGCGTTTACAATGAGCAGTTCTTC | CAWSVYNEQFF
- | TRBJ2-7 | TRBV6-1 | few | TGTGCCAGCAGAGATCGAGGGGCCGAGCAGTACTTC | CASRDRGAEQYF
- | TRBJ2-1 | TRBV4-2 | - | TGTGCCAGCAGCCAAGTCTTTGCCCAGCAAAATGAGCAGTTCTTC | CASSQVFAQQNEQFF
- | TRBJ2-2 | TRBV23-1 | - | TGCGCCAGCAGCCCCGAATTGGAGGTTCCCGGGGAGCTGTTTTTT | CASSPELEVPGELFF
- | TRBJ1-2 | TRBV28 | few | TGTGCCAGCCAGCCCGGGACAACCCACGAAGGCTACACCTTC | CASQPGTTHEGYTF
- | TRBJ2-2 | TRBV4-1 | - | TGTGCCAGCAGCCAAGATTGGGAGGAGGAGGAGCTGTTTTTT | CASSQDWEEEELFF
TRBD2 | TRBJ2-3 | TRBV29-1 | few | TGCAGCGTTGAGGGGGGGGAGGGCCCCACAGATACGCAGTATTTT | CSVEGGEGPTDTQYF
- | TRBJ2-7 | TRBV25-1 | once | TGTGCCAGCAGTGTATCGGGACATGAGGGGTACGAGCAGTACTTC | CASSVSGHEGYEQYF
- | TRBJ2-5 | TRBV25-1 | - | TGTGCCAGCGTCCGGGACAACGGAAAAGAGACCCAGTACTTC | CASVRDNGKETQYF
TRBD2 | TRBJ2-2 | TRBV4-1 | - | TGCGCCAGCAGCCAAGAACCGGCTAGCGGGAAGGAGCTGTTTTTT | CASSQEPASGKELFF
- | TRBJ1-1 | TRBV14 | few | TGTGCCAGCAGCCTAAAAGGTCTTAAAGGGTCAGGGGAGAACACTGAAGCTTTCTTT | CASSLKGLKGSGENTEAFF
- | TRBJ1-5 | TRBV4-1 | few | TGCGCCAGCAGCCCCCGGGACGTTAGCAATCAGCCCCAGCATTTT | CASSPRDVSNQPQHF
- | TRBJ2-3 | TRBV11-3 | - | TGTGCCAGCAGCTTAGATTCTAGCACAGATACGCAGTATTTT | CASSLDSSTDTQYF
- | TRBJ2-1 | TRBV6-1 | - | TGTGCCAGCATTCCTCTAGCGCCCTCCTACAATGAGCAGTTCTTC | CASIPLAPSYNEQFF
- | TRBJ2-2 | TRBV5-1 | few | TGCGCCAGCAGTTTAACGGACACCGGGGAGCTGTTTTTT | CASSLTDTGELFF
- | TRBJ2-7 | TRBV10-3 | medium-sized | TGTGCCATCAGTGAGTCCGGGCTCAACTACGAGCAGTACTTC | CAISESGLNYEQYF
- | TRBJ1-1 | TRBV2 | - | TGTGCCAGCAGTCCTGGGGACGGCACTGAAGCTTTCTTT | CASSPGDGTEAFF
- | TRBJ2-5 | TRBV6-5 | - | TGTGCCAGCAGTTATCAGGTGGGTAGAGAGACCCAGTACTTC | CASSYQVGRETQYF
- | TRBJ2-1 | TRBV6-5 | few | TGTGCCAGCAGTTACGCCAGGGGGGGCTACAATGAGCAGTTCTTC | CASSYARGGYNEQFF
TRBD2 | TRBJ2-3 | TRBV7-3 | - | TGTGCCAGCAGCTCGGGACTAGCGGGAGGGCGGGATACGCAGTATTTT | CASSSGLAGGRDTQYF
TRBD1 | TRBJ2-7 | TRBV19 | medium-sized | TGTGCCAGTAGTGTACAACCGGGACAGACCTACGAGCAGTACTTC | CASSVQPGQTYEQYF
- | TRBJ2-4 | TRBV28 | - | TGTGCTAGCAGTGCGTCCCCGGCTTCAAACATTCAGTACTTC | CASSASPASNIQYF
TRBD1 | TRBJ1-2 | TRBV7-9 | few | TGTGCCAGCAGCGGAACTTACAGGGGAAACTATGGCTACACCTTC | CASSGTYRGNYGYTF
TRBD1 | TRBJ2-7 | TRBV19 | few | TGTGCCAGTAGCTGGGGACAGGGATCCTACGAGCAGTACTTC | CASSWGQGSYEQYF
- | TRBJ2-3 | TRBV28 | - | TGTGCCAGCACGACGAATACGCAGTATTTT | CASTTNTQYF